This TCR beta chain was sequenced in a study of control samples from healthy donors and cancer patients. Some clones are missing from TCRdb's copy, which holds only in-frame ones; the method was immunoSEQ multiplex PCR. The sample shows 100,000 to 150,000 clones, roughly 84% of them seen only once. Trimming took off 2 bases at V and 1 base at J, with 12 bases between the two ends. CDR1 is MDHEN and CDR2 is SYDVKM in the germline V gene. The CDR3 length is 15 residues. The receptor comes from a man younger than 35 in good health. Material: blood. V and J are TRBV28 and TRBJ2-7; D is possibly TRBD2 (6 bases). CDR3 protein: CASSLRRVGSYEQYF. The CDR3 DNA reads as TGTGCCAGCAGTTTAAGGAGGGTGGGGTCCTACGAGCAGTACTTC.